Below, 17 T cell receptor beta chains from the same sample are listed, as sequenced in a study of post-analysis software for immune sequencing data (dated by TCRdb to between 2014 and 2016). The protocol used for the library was PCR. Sequencing instrument: Illumina HiSeq 2500. To reduce PCR and sequencing biases, unique molecular identifiers were incorporated into the TCR beta cDNA libraries. The raw public reads went through TCRdb reprocessing: fastp at Q25, MiXCR clone calling, in-frame beta chains kept. Rows merge per CDR3 protein into single entries with the most common DNA and genes. Recorded for this sample are roughly 600,000 distinct CDR3 sequences; about 40% of them occurred a single time. Jointly, the top ten make up more than 1.5% of the sample. Results and caveats for the whole study, not just this receptor: Roughly 5 TRBV segments, including TRBV5-6, TRBV5-1 and TRBV20-1, were significantly more frequent in patients than controls.

Their antigens are not known. Source material: blood. These receptors all stem from a girl aged 5 to 17 with multiple sclerosis.

This clonotype occurred many times. The chain is built from TRBV12-3 or TRBV12-4 and TRBJ2-7; 9 bases map to TRBD2. V shed 6 bases, J shed 2 bases, and the junction held 2 bases outside the gene matches. CDR3 size: 13 residues. CDR3 protein: CASRTSGTYEQYF. The CDR3 nucleotides are TGTGCCAGCAGGACTAGCGGTACCTACGAGCAGTACTTC.

This clonotype appeared a single time. The chain employs TRBV29-1 and TRBJ1-5; D remains ambiguous. Between the trimmed V and J ends, which lost 4 bases and 12 bases, there was a span of 16 bases. Germline CDR1 and CDR2: SQVTM and ANQGSEA. The CDR3 is 12 amino acids. The CDR3 loop reads CSVVVPGLLQHF. CDR3 DNA sequence: TGCAGCGTTGTGGTGCCGGGCCTCCTCCAGCATTTT.

The genes are TRBV29-1 and TRBJ2-2; 8 bases align to TRBD2. Trimming cost V 6 bases and J 2 bases; bases outside gene matches: 8. Germline assignment: CDR1 SQVTM and CDR2 ANQGSEA. The CDR3 length is 15 residues. The CDR3 here is CSVVSGGPNTGELFF. CDR3 DNA sequence: TGCAGCGTCGTAAGCGGGGGACCTAACACCGGGGAGCTGTTTTTT.

This clonotype was seen only a few times. The chain links TRBV7-8 to TRBJ2-5, with 7 bases that match TRBD1. The CDR3 totals 15 residues. With 5 bases clipped from V and 0 bases from J, the junction kept 6 bases outside the gene matches. CDR1 and CDR2 from the germline V gene are SGHVS and FQNEAQ. CDR3 sequence (DNA): TGTGCCAGCAGCGATGACAGGGTGTACCAAGAGACCCAGTACTTC. The encoded protein is CASSDDRVYQETQYF. The variable domain in full, with the rest retrieved from reference TRBV7-8 and TRBJ2-5, is GAGVSQSPRYKVAKRGQDVALRCDPISGHVSLFWYQQALGQGPEFLTYFQNEAQLDKSGLPSDRFFAERPEGSVSTLKIQRTQQEDSAVYLCASSDDRVYQETQYFGPGTRLLVL.

This clonotype has more than one count but fewer than ten. The chain is built from TRBV14 and TRBJ2-1; the match to TRBD1 covers 7 bases. Germline CDR1 SGHDN, CDR2 FVKESK. The CDR3 totals 15 residues. Trimming cost V 7 bases and J 3 bases; bases outside gene matches: 9. DNA of the CDR3: TGTGCCAGCACCCCGACAGGGAAGGTCTACAATGAGCAGTTCTTC. Its translation is CASTPTGKVYNEQFF. The complete variable domain, with remaining parts taken from reference TRBV14 and TRBJ2-1, reads EAGVTQFPSHSVIEKGQTVTLRCDPISGHDNLYWYRRVMGKEIKFLLHFVKESKQDESGMPNNRFLAERTGGTYSTLKVQPAELEDSGVYFCASTPTGKVYNEQFFGPGTRLTVL.

A few counts support this clonotype. In DNA form, the CDR3 reads TGCGCCAGCAGCCCACTAGCGGGGTCATACAATGAGCAGTTCTTC. Its protein product is CASSPLAGSYNEQFF. The chain joins TRBV4-1 to TRBJ2-1, with 10 bases matching TRBD2. The CDR3 loop spans 15 amino acids. Germline V gives CDR1 MGHRA, CDR2 YSYEKL. The junction had 4 bases not matched to a gene; V was cut back by 4 bases and J by 4 bases.

This clonotype was counted a few times. The gene calls are TRBV10-3 and TRBJ2-7; D remains ambiguous. V dropped 10 bases and J dropped 2 bases, with 12 bases sitting between them. CDR1 is ENHRY and CDR2 is SYGVKD in the germline V gene. This CDR3 is 12 amino acids long. The CDR3 region has the DNA TGTGCCACCCAAGGCCCTACCTACGAGCAGTACTTC. Protein: CATQGPTYEQYF.

The V and J genes are TRBV27 and TRBJ2-3, with 7 bases identical to TRBD1. The CDR3 contains 17 residues. J gave up 1 base and V 5 bases, and 12 bases lay outside the gene matches. The V gene's germline CDR1 is MNHEY and CDR2 SMNVEV (reference sequence). CDR3 sequence (DNA): TGTGCCAGCAGTACACAACTAGGGACAGCCCGCACAGATACGCAGTATTTT. Encoded protein: CASSTQLGTARTDTQYF.

The rearrangement uses TRBV20-1 and TRBJ1-4, with 7 bases fitting TRBD1. This CDR3 has 18 amino acids. J was trimmed by 6 bases and V by 0 bases; bases with no gene match: 16. The germline V gene has CDR1 DFQATT and CDR2 SNEGSKA (reference sequence). The CDR3 is CSARDGGSYRGEDEKLFF. The CDR3 nucleotides read TGCAGTGCTAGAGATGGGGGATCGTACAGGGGAGAGGATGAAAAACTGTTTTTT.

The V call is TRBV19, the J call TRBJ1-2; D call uncertain. Germline V gene data show CDR1 as LNHDA and CDR2 as SQIVND (reference sequence). V shed 10 bases and J shed 3 bases, with 18 bases lying between them. The CDR3 is made up of 14 amino acids. The CDR3 DNA is TGTGCCACCCGCGTGGAGGCGCCTGACTATGGCTACACCTTC. It specifies CATRVEAPDYGYTF.

The chain employs TRBV25-1 and TRBJ1-1; D call uncertain. This CDR3 contains 13 residues. The V end lost 7 bases, the J end lost 7 bases, and 16 bases lay between the germline ends. CDR1 is MGHDK and CDR2 is SYGVNS in the germline V gene. This CDR3 is CASIGEVQSEAFF. The CDR3 nucleotides read TGTGCCAGCATCGGGGAGGTTCAAAGTGAAGCTTTCTTT.

The V call is TRBV6-5, the J call TRBJ2-1; 14 nucleotides match TRBD2. Germline V gene lookup returns CDR1 MNHEY and CDR2 SVGAGI. V trimming: 5 bases; J trimming: 5 bases; junction bases outside the gene matches: 5. The CDR3 totals 16 residues. The CDR3, as DNA: TGTGCCAGCAGTAGACTAGCGGGAGGGCCGGACAATGAGCAGTTCTTC. The encoded protein is CASSRLAGGPDNEQFF.

This clonotype appeared a few times. The V gene is TRBV7-3, the J gene TRBJ1-2; D is uncertain. CDR1 and CDR2 from the germline V gene are SGHTA and FQGTGA. The CDR3 spans 14 residues. Deletions cut 2 bases from V and 4 bases from J, with 11 bases between. The CDR3 nucleotides are TGTGCCAGCAGCTTAGTCGGTCTAATCTATGGCTACACCTTC. Amino acids: CASSLVGLIYGYTF.

This chain uses TRBV20-1 with TRBJ2-5; 9 bases match TRBD2. The germline CDR1 and CDR2 sequences are DFQATT and SNEGSKA (reference sequence). V dropped 6 bases and J dropped 2; count of bases not matched to a gene: 10. This CDR3 contains 15 residues. The chain's CDR3 is CSAKGLAHVQETQYF. Here the CDR3 DNA reads TGCAGTGCGAAAGGACTAGCGCACGTACAAGAGACCCAGTACTTC.

The genes are TRBV25-1 and TRBJ1-1; weak D call: TRBD1 (6 bases). With 5 bases removed from V and 2 bases from J, the gap between germline ends came to 9 bases. The CDR3 is 13 residues long. The V gene's germline CDR1 is MGHDK and CDR2 SYGVNS. The DNA for the CDR3 is TGTGCCAGCAGTAACAGGGAAAACACTGAAGCTTTCTTT. This translates into CASSNRENTEAFF.

V and J are TRBV4-1 and TRBJ2-2, with 8 bases fitting TRBD1. The CDR3 loop spans 17 amino acids. The ends lost 1 base at V and 0 bases at J; junction bases unmatched: 4. Germline V gene data show CDR1 as MGHRA and CDR2 as YSYEKL. The CDR3 bases are TGCGCCAGCAGCCAAGCCTGGGGACAGGCGAACACCGGGGAGCTGTTTTTT. It translates to CASSQAWGQANTGELFF.

A remark on this clonotype: This sequence may be a read error, since a much larger clone differs from it by one base. J is TRBJ2-5 and V is TRBV29-1; unclear D gene. The CDR3 spans 13 residues. Trimming removed 4 bases at V and 3 bases at J, with 12 bases between. Germline lookup yields CDR1 SQVTM and CDR2 ANQGSEA. This CDR3 is CSVGKEAKETQYF. DNA of the CDR3: TGCAGCGTTGGGAAAGAGGCCAAAGAGACCCAGTACTTC.